The 25 T cell receptor delta chains below come from one sample, sequenced in a study of gammadelta T cells in human blood. TCRdb re-identified clones in the RT-PCR reads via CATT. This table holds several hundred delta-chain clones, around a third found once. Sequenced sample: Vgamma9Vdelta2 gamma-delta T cells from infant blood. All receptors come from a human donor.

A remark on this clone: A far bigger clonotype differs at one base, so this is likely a read error. V is TRDV2 and J is TRDJ3, with TRDD3 matching 9 bases. The J gene is not listed in TCRdb, so it was assigned here from a DNA match to germline. The V gene's germline CDR1 is GEAIGNYY and CDR2 EKD. The CDR3 has 16 residues. CDR3 sequence: CARDWGSSWDTRQMFF. CDR3 in DNA: TGTGCCCGTGACTGGGGGAGCTCCTGGGACACCCGACAGATGTTTTTC.

This clone was counted between two and nine times. It differs at one base from a far larger clone, so likely a read error. The genes are TRDV2 and TRDJ1; TRDD3 is a possible D gene (6 bases). CDR1 and CDR2 (germline): GEAIGNYY, EKD. The CDR3 spans 14 residues. The V end lost 2 bases, the J end lost 7 bases, and 16 bases lay between the germline ends. The CDR3 DNA reads as TGTGCCTGTGACATACTGGAGGATACCCCTAAACTCATCTTT. Its translation is CACDILEDTPKLIF.

About this clone itself: A read error is possible here, since a much larger clone lies one base away. No J gene was assigned, while the V gene was called as TRDV2. CDR1 is GEAIGNYY, CDR2 EKD, per germline. The CDR3 extends over 16 amino acids. The CDR3 loop reads CACDTIGTALTAQIFF. CDR3 in DNA: TGTGCCTGTGACACCATAGGGACCGCTTTGACAGCACAAATCTTCTTT.

To note about this clone: A far larger clone lies a single base away; this is likely a read error. The V call is TRDV2, the J call TRDJ1, with TRDD3 identical over 9 bases. CDR3 length: 14 residues. J gave up 4 bases and V 0 bases, and 2 bases lay outside the gene matches. Looked up from germline, CDR1 is GEAIGNYY and CDR2 is EKD. The CDR3: CACDTWGINDKLIF. In DNA, the CDR3 is TGTGCCTGTGACACCTGGGGGATAAACGATAAACTCATCTTT.

Remarks on this clone: This likely reflects a read error, since a far larger clone is one base away. Other nucleotide sequences in the sample specify the same CDR3. This chain connects TRDV2 to TRDJ2; 10 positions agree with TRDD3. The J gene, absent from TCRdb, was called here by matching the DNA to germline. This CDR3 region has 15 residues. In germline, CDR1 is GEAIGNYY, CDR2 EKD. CDR3 nucleotide sequence: TGTGCCTGCGACACACTGGGGGATGTTACAGCACAACTCTTCTTT. Its protein product is CACDTLGDVTAQLFF.

By proportion, this clone is large. The chain carries TRDV2 and TRDJ3; 11 positions match TRDD3. Losses at the gene ends were 2 bases for V and 0 bases for J; bases not matched to a gene: 2. Germline V gene data show CDR1 as GEAIGNYY and CDR2 as EKD. The CDR3 totals 18 residues. The CDR3 DNA is TGTGCCTGTGACAGTACTGGGGGATACTCCTGGGACACCCGACAGATGTTTTTC. Its protein product is CACDSTGGYSWDTRQMFF.

A remark on this clone: A far larger clone is only one base removed, so a read error is likely. V and J are TRDV2 and TRDJ1; 9 nucleotides match TRDD3. Per the germline V gene, CDR1 is GEAIGNYY and CDR2 is EKD. V shed 3 bases and J 4 bases; nucleotides not matched to a gene: 5. The CDR3 sequence is 14 residues long. The CDR3 is CACDVLGDNDKLIF. The CDR3 DNA sequence: TGTGCCTGTGACGTACTGGGGGACAACGATAAACTCATCTTT.

Note on this clone: A far larger clone is one nucleotide away, so this likely arose from a read error. The chain combines TRDV2 with TRDJ2, with TRDD3 matching over 8 bases. Here the J gene came from matching the DNA to germline, since TCRdb omits it. The CDR3 extends over 18 amino acids. Per germline, CDR1 GEAIGNYY and CDR2 EKD. Germline trimming cut 1 base from V and 0 bases from J; bases unmatched to any gene: 9. The CDR3 region is CACDTVLGAATLTAQLFF. CDR3 in DNA: TGTGCCTGTGACACAGTACTGGGGGCTGCCACTTTGACAGCACAACTCTTCTTT.

By proportion, this clone is large. The chain employs TRDV2 and TRDJ1, with 12 bases that match TRDD3. V dropped 0 bases and J dropped 4; count of bases not matched to a gene: 8. CDR1 GEAIGNYY and CDR2 EKD come from the germline V gene. This CDR3 spans 17 amino acids. In nucleotides, the CDR3 is TGTGCCTGTGACACCGTTACTGGGGGATACCAGGGCGATAAACTCATCTTT. It specifies CACDTVTGGYQGDKLIF.

By its share, this clone is large. The chain employs TRDV2 and TRDJ1, with TRDD3 identical over 8 bases. This CDR3 has 14 amino acids. Losses at the gene ends were 2 bases for V and 5 bases for J; bases not matched to a gene: 6. CDR1 and CDR2 (germline): GEAIGNYY, EKD. CDR3 in amino acids: CACDNLGEGDKLIF. CDR3 sequence (DNA): TGTGCCTGTGACAATCTGGGGGAGGGAGATAAACTCATCTTT.

A remark on this clone: A far larger clone is only one base removed, so a read error is likely. The rearrangement links TRDV2 to TRDJ3, with D maybe TRDD3 (6 bases). No J segment appears in TCRdb, so it was assigned here by matching the sequence to germline. Germline CDR1 reads GEAIGNYY; CDR2 reads EKD. The CDR3 totals 22 residues. The CDR3: CACDTLRWGSSRSSWVTRQMFF. In nucleotides, the CDR3 is TGTGCCTGTGACACCTTAAGGTGGGGGTCGAGCCGGAGCTCCTGGGTCACCCGACAGATGTTTTTC.

This clone was seen only a few times. Given a far larger clone just one base away, this is likely a sequencing read error. V is TRDV2 and J is TRDJ2; D is ambiguous. Germline matching of the DNA provided the J gene here, since TCRdb leaves it blank. Germline loops: CDR1 GEAIGNYY, CDR2 EKD. The CDR3 covers 14 residues. Trimming left V 0 bases short and J 6 bases short, with 10 bases between. CDR3 DNA: TGTGCCTGTGACACCTGGGAGATAGCAGCACAACTCTTCTTT. This codes for CACDTWEIAAQLFF.

Comment on this clone: This likely traces to a read error, being one base from a far larger clone. J is TRDJ3 and V is TRDV2; 12 positions agree with TRDD3. CDR3 size: 21 residues. J gave up 0 bases and V 0 bases, and 8 bases lay outside the gene matches. CDR1 and CDR2 (germline): GEAIGNYY, EKD. This chain's CDR3 is CACDTILGDTPSSWDTRQMFF. In DNA form, the CDR3 reads TGTGCCTGTGACACCATACTGGGGGATACCCCCAGCTCCTGGGACACCCGACAGATGTTTTTC.

By sample share, this clone is large. The rearrangement uses TRDV2 and TRDJ2; 9 bases map to TRDD3. Per the germline V gene, CDR1 is GEAIGNYY and CDR2 is EKD. J was trimmed by 4 bases and V by 2 bases; bases with no gene match: 1. The CDR3 contains 14 residues. CDR3 bases: TGTGCCTGTGACATACTGGGGGAGACAGCACAACTCTTCTTT. Translating it yields CACDILGETAQLFF.

A note on this clone: A single base is all that separates this from a far larger clone, so a read error is likely. This sequence joins TRDV2 and TRDJ1, with TRDD3 as a possible D gene (6 bases). This CDR3 is built from 17 residues. The germline V gene has CDR1 GEAIGNYY and CDR2 EKD. The CDR3 sequence: CACDKVLGPLYTDKRIF. DNA of the CDR3: TGTGCCTGTGACAAGGTACTGGGCCCCCTTTACACCGATAAACGCATCTTT.

Comments on this clone: This likely stems from a read error, as it lies one base from a far larger clone. This chain uses TRDV2 with TRDJ3, with 8 bases matching TRDD3. TCRdb carries no J gene annotation; the J gene was assigned here by matching the DNA with germline. In germline, CDR1 is GEAIGNYY, CDR2 EKD. The CDR3 spans 19 residues. Here the CDR3 reads CACDTAGGPSSWDPRQMFF. The CDR3 nucleotides are TGTGCCTGTGACACCGCTGGGGGACCGAGCTCCTGGGACCCCCGACAGATGTTTTTC.

About this clone: Since a far larger clone is one base different, this is likely a read error. The chain links TRDV2 to TRDJ3; 8 nucleotides match TRDD3. The length of the CDR3 is 18 residues. Germline CDR1 is GEAIGNYY and CDR2 is EKD. Written as DNA, the CDR3 is TGTGCCTGTGATTACTGGGGGTCCAGCTCCTGGGAAACCCGACAGATGTTTTTC. Amino acids: CACDYWGSSSWETRQMFF.

This clone appeared a few times. V is TRDV2 and J is TRDJ3; 13 bases agree with TRDD3. The J gene is not listed in TCRdb, so it was assigned here from a DNA match to germline. Germline loops: CDR1 GEAIGNYY, CDR2 EKD. The junction had 9 bases not matched to a gene; V was cut back by 5 bases and J by 0 bases. The CDR3 sequence is 20 residues long. In nucleotides, the CDR3 is TGTGCCTGTGTAAGTGTACTGGGGGATACGAGCTCCTGGGACACCCGACAGATGTTTTTC. Protein sequence: CACVSVLGDTSSWDTRQMFF.

This clone ranks as large (0.1 to 1%). J is TRDJ3 and V is TRDV2, with TRDD3 identical over 8 bases. Germline V gene lookup returns CDR1 GEAIGNYY and CDR2 EKD. J gave up 1 base and V 2 bases, and 12 bases lay outside the gene matches. CDR3 size: 20 residues. The CDR3 loop is CACDMGVLGAGSWDTRQMFF. The CDR3 nucleotides read TGTGCCTGTGACATGGGAGTACTGGGGGCCGGGTCCTGGGACACCCGACAGATGTTTTTC.

Turning to this clone: A read error likely explains this, since a far larger clone differs by one base. The V gene is TRDV2, but the J gene lacks a call; TRDD3, the table's D call, lacks a check against the DNA. CDR1 is GEAIGNYY, CDR2 EKD, per germline. The CDR3 loop spans 16 amino acids. CDR3 residues: CACDTGGGRATDKRIF. CDR3 bases: TGTGCCTGTGACACCGGCGGGGGACGTGCTACCGATAAACGCATCTTT.

Comment on this clone: This sequence is one base from a far larger clone and is likely a read error. V and J are TRDV2 and TRDJ1; TRDD3 might be the D (5 bases). TCRdb supplies no J gene; here it was assigned by aligning the nucleotide sequence to germline. This CDR3 has 13 amino acids. Trimming removed 3 bases at V and 5 bases at J, with 12 bases between. Germline values: CDR1 GEAIGNYY, CDR2 EKD. CDR3 DNA: TGTGCCTGTGACGCCGCCTGGGAAGATAAACTCATCTTT. Protein product: CACDAAWEDKLIF.

Concerning this clone: Given a much more abundant clone one base away, this may be a read error. V and J are TRDV2 and TRDJ1; TRDD3 matches at 7 bases. The J gene comes from matching the DNA to germline here; TCRdb lacks it. The CDR3 spans 14 residues. Germline CDR1 is GEAIGNYY and CDR2 is EKD. CDR3 sequence reads: CACDTLGDTEKLIF. The CDR3 DNA reads as TGTGCCTGTGACACTTTGGGGGACACCGAAAAACTCATCTTT.

The V call is TRDV2, the J call TRDJ2, with 7 nucleotides matching TRDD3. TCRdb is silent on the J gene; assignment here came from matching the DNA to germline. This CDR3 comprises 16 residues. Trimming took 1 base from V and 0 from J; bases not matched to a gene: 4. Germline CDR1 and CDR2: GEAIGNYY and EKD. The CDR3 coding sequence is TGTGCCTGTGACACTCTGGGGGCCGCTTTGACAGCACAACTCTTCTTT. Its protein product is CACDTLGAALTAQLFF.

Comment on this clone: This sequence is one base from a far larger clone and is likely a read error. The chain employs TRDV2 and TRDJ1, with D possibly TRDD3 on 6 matching bases. TCRdb offers no J gene call, so here the DNA was matched to germline to obtain one. The CDR3 consists of 13 residues. Trimming shortened V by 0 bases and J by 3 bases, and 7 bases separated the two germline ends. Germline V gene sequence: CDR1 GEAIGNYY, CDR2 EKD. The CDR3 loop reads CACDTWGADKLIF. DNA of the CDR3: TGTGCCTGTGACACCTGGGGGGCCGATAAACTCATCTTT.

On this clone itself: A clone one base away is much larger, so this may be a read error. The chain combines TRDV2 with TRDJ3, with 10 bases that match TRDD3. The CDR3 extends over 19 amino acids. V lost 3 bases and J lost 2; bases outside the gene matches: 9. CDR1 and CDR2 from the germline V gene are GEAIGNYY and EKD. The CDR3 loop reads CACDHLGDTITWDTRQMFF. For the CDR3, the DNA is TGTGCCTGTGACCATTTGGGGGATACTATCACCTGGGACACCCGACAGATGTTTTTC.